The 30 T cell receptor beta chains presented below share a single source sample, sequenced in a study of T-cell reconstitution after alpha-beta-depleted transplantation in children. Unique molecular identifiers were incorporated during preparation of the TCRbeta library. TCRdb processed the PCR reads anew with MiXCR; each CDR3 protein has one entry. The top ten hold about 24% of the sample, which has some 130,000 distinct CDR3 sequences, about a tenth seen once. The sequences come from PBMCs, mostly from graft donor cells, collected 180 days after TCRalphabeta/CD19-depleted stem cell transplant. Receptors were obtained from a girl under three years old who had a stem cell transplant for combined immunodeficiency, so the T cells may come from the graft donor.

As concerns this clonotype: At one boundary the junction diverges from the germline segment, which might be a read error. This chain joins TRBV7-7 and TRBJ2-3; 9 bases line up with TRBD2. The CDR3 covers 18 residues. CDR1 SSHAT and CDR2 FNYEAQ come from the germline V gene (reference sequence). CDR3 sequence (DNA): TGTGCTAGCAGCCCCCACCCAGCGGGGGGCCGGGGCACAGATACGCAGTATTTT. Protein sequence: CASSPHPAGGRGTDTQYF.

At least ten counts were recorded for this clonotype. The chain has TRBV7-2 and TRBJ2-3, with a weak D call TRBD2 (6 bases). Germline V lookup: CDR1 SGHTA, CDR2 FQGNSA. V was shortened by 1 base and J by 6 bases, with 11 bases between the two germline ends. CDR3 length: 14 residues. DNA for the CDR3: TGTGCCAGCAGCTTAGGGGGCGCGGGGGATACGCAGTATTTT. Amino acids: CASSLGGAGDTQYF.

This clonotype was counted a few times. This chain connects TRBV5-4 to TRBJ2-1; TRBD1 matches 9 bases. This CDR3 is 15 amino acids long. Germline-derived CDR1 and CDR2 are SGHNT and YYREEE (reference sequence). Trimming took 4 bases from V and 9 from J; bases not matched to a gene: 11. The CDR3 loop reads CASSPGRDRDSEQFF. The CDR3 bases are TGTGCCAGCAGCCCGGGCAGGGACAGGGATAGTGAGCAGTTCTTC.

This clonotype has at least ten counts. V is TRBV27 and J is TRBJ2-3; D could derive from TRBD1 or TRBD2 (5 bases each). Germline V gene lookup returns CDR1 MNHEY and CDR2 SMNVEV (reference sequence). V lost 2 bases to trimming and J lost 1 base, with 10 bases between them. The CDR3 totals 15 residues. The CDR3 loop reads CASSLRQGRTDTQYF. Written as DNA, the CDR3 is TGTGCCAGCAGTTTACGCCAGGGACGCACAGATACGCAGTATTTT.

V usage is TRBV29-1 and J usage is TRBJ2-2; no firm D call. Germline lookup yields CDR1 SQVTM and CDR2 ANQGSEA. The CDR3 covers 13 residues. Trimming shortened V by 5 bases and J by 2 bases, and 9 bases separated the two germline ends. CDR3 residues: CSVSSPNTGELFF. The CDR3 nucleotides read TGCAGCGTTTCGTCCCCCAACACCGGGGAGCTGTTTTTT.

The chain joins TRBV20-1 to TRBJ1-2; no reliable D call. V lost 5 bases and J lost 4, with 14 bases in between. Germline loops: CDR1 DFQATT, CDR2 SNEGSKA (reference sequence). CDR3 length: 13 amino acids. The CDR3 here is CSARPGALYGYTF. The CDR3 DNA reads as TGCAGTGCTCGTCCGGGCGCCCTCTATGGCTACACCTTC.

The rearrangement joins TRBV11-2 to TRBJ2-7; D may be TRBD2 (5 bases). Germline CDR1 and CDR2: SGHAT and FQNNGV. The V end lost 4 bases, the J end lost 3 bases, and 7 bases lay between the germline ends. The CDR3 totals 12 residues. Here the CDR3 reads CASSWEYYEQYF. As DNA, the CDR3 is TGTGCCAGCAGCTGGGAGTACTACGAGCAGTACTTC.

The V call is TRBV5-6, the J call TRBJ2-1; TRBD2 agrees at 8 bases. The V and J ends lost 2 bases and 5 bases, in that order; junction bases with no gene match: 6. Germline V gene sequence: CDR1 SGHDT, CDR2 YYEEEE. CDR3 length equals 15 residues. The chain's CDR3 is CASSLAGEGHNEQFF. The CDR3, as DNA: TGTGCCAGCAGCTTAGCGGGAGAGGGGCACAATGAGCAGTTCTTC.

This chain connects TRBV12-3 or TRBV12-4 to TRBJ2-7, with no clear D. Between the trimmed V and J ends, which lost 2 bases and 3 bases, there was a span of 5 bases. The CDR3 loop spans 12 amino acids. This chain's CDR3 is CASSLNGYEQYF. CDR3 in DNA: TGTGCCAGCAGTTTAAACGGCTACGAGCAGTACTTC.

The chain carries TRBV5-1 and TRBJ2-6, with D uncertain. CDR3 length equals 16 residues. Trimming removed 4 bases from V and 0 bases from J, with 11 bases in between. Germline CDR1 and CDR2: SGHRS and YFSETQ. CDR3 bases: TGCGCCAGCAGCCTAGACGGAGTCTCTGGGGCCAACGTCCTGACTTTC. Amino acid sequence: CASSLDGVSGANVLTF.

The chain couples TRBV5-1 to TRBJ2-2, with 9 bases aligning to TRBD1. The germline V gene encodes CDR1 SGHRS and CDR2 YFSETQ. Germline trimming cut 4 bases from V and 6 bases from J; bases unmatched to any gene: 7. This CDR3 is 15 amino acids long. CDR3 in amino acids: CASSGDREGAGELFF. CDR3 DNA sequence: TGCGCCAGCAGCGGGGACAGGGAAGGAGCCGGGGAGCTGTTTTTT.

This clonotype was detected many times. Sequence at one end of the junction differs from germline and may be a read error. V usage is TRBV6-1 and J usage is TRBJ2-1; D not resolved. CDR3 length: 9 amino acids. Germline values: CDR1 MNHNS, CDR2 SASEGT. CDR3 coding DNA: TGTGCCAGCGGCTTGCCTGCCGTCTTC. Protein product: CASGLPAVF.

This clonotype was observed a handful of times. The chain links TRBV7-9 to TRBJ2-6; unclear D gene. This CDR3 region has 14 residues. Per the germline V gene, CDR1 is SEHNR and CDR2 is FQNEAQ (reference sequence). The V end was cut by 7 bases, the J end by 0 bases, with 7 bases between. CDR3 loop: CASTHNSGANVLTF. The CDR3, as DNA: TGTGCCAGCACCCATAACTCTGGGGCCAACGTCCTGACTTTC.

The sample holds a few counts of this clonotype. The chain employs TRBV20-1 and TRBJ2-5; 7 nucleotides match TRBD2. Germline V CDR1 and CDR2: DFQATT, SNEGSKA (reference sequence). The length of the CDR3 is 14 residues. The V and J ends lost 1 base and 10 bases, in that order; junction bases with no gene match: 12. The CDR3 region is CSARGEGPEEGQYF. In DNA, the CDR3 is TGCAGTGCTAGAGGGGAGGGCCCGGAAGAGGGCCAGTACTTC.

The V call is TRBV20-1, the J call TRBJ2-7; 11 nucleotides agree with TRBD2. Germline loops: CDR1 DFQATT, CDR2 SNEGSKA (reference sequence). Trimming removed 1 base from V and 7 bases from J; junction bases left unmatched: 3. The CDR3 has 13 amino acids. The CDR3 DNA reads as TGCAGTGCTAGAGTTAGCGGGGGGGTTGAGCAGTACTTC. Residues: CSARVSGGVEQYF.

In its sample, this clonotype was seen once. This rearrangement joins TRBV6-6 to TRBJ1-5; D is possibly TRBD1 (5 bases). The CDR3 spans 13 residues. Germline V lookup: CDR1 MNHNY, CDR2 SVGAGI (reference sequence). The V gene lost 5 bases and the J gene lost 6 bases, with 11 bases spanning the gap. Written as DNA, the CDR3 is TGTGCCAGCAGTCTCGACAGCTCTCAGCCCCAGCATTTT. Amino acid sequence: CASSLDSSQPQHF.

The CDR3 loop is CAWSAGTVEGYTF. For the CDR3, the DNA is TGTGCCTGGAGCGCCGGGACAGTCGAAGGCTACACCTTC. The genes are TRBV30 and TRBJ1-2; 7 nucleotides match TRBD1. The CDR3 is made up of 13 amino acids. Germline assignment: CDR1 GTSNPN and CDR2 SVGIG (reference sequence). The V segment lost 3 bases and the J segment 8 bases; nucleotides outside the gene matches: 9.

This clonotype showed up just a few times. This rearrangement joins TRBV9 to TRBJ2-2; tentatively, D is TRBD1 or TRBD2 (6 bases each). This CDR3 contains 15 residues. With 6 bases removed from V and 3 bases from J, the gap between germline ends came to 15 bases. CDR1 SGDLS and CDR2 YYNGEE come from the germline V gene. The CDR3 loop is CASKKGGLDTGELFF. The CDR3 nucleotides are TGTGCCAGCAAGAAAGGGGGGCTCGACACCGGGGAGCTGTTTTTT.

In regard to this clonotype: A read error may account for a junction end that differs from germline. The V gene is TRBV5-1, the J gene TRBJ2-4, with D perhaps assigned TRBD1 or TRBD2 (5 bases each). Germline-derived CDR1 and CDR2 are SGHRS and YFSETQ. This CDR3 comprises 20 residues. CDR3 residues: CASSPKQTPPGWDPKNSQYF. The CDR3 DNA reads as TGCGCCAGCAGCCCAAAGCAGACGCCCCCGGGCTGGGACCCCAAAAACAGTCAGTACTTC.

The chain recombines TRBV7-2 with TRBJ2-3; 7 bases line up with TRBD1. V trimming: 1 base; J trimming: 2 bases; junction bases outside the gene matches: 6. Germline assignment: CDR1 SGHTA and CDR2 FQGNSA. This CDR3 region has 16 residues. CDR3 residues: CASSLGSGTATDTQYF. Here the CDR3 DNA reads TGTGCCAGCAGCTTAGGGTCCGGGACAGCCACAGATACGCAGTATTTT.

CDR3 sequence: CSASYDLPNYGYTF. CDR3 sequence (DNA): TGCAGTGCTAGTTACGATCTTCCTAACTATGGCTACACCTTC. The rearrangement uses TRBV20-1 and TRBJ1-2, with D hard to call. This CDR3 comprises 14 residues. Trimming took off 3 bases at V and 0 bases at J, with 11 bases between the two ends. Germline V gene sequence: CDR1 DFQATT, CDR2 SNEGSKA (reference sequence).

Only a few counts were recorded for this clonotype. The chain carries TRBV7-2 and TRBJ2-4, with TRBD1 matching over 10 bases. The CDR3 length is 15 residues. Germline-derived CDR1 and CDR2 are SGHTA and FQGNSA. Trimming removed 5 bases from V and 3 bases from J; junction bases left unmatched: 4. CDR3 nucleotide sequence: TGTGCCAGCAGCCGACAGGGGGCGGACAAAAACATTCAGTACTTC. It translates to CASSRQGADKNIQYF.

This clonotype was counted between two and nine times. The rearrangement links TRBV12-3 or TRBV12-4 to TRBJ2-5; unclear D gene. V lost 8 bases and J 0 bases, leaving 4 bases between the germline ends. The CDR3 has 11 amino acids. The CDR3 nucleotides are TGTGCCAGCGGGAACCAAGAGACCCAGTACTTC. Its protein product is CASGNQETQYF.

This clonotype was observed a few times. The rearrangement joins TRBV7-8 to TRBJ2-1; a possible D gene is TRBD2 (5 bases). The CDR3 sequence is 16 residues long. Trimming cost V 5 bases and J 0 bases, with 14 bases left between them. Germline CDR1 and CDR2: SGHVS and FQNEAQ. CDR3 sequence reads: CASSPYLGSSYNEQFF. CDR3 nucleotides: TGTGCCAGCAGCCCCTACCTGGGGAGCTCCTACAATGAGCAGTTCTTC.

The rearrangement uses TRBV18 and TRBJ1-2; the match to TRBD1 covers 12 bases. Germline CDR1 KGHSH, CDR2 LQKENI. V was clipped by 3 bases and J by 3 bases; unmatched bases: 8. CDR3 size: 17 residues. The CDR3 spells CASSPPGTGGRYYGYTF. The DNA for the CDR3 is TGTGCCAGCTCACCGCCCGGGACAGGGGGCCGATACTATGGCTACACCTTC. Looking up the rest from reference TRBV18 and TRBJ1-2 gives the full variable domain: NAGVMQNPRHLVRRRGQEARLRCSPMKGHSHVYWYRQLPEEGLKFMVYLQKENIIDESGMPKERFSAEFPKEGPSILRIQQVVRGDSAAYFCASSPPGTGGRYYGYTFGSGTRLTVV.

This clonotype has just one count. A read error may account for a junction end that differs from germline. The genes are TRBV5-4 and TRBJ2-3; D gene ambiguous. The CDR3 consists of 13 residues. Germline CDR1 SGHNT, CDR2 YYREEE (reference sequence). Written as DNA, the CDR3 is TGTGCCGGCAGCGAGGATGGCACAGATACGCAGTATTTT. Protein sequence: CAGSEDGTDTQYF. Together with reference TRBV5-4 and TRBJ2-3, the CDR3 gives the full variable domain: ETGVTQSPTHLIKTRGQQVTLRCSSQSGHNTVSWYQQALGQGPQFIFQYYREEENGRGNFPPRFSGLQFPNYSSELNVNALELDDSALYLCAGSEDGTDTQYFGPGTRLTVL.

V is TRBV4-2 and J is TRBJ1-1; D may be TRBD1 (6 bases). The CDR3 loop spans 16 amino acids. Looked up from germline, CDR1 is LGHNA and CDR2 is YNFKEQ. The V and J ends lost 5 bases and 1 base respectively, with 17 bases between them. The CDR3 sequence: CASSEAPRDKNTEAFF. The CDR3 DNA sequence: TGTGCCAGCAGCGAAGCGCCCCGGGACAAGAACACTGAAGCTTTCTTT.

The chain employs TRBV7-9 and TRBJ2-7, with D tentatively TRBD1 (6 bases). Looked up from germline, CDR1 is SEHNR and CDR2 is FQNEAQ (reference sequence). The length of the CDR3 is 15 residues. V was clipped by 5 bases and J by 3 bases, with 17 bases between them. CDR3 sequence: CASSPSEGEFYEQYF. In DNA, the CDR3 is TGTGCCAGCAGCCCATCCGAGGGGGAATTCTACGAGCAGTACTTC. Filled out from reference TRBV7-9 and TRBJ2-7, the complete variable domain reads DTGVSQNPRHKITKRGQNVTFRCDPISEHNRLYWYRQTLGQGPEFLTYFQNEAQLEKSRLLSDRFSAERPKGSFSTLEIQRTEQGDSAMYLCASSPSEGEFYEQYFGPGTRLTVT.

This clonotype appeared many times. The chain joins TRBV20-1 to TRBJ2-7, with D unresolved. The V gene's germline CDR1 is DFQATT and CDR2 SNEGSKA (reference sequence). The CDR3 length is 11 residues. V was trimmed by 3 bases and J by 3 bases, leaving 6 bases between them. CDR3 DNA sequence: TGCAGTGCTAGCAGCAGCTACGAGCAGTACTTC. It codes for CSASSSYEQYF.

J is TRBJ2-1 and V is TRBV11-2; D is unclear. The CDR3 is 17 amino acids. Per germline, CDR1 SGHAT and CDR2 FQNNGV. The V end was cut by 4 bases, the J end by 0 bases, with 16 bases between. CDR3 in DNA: TGTGCCAGCAGCTCCTTGTTTGAGACGAACTCCTACAATGAGCAGTTCTTC. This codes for CASSSLFETNSYNEQFF. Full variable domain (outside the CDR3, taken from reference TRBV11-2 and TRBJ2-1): EAGVAQSPRYKIIEKRQSVAFWCNPISGHATLYWYQQILGQGPKLLIQFQNNGVVDDSQLPKDRFSAERLKGVDSTLKIQPAKLEDSAVYLCASSSLFETNSYNEQFFGPGTRLTVL.